The clone carrying this T cell receptor beta chain was detected only once. V gave up 5 bases and J gave up 6 bases, with 14 bases separating them. CDR3 length: 13 amino acids. Germline values: CDR1 SGDLS, CDR2 YYNGEE. In the PCR, 60 Vbeta and 13 Jbeta primers were used. Sequenced by immunoSEQ multiplex PCR; TCRdb stores in-frame clones only, minus some. The sample lists about 220,000 clones; approximately 79% were seen once. This entry belongs to a study of cytomegalovirus exposure and HLA in healthy donors. The material sequenced was PBMCs. This TCR was sampled from a male donor in good health and CMV-seronegative. The chain uses TRBV9 and TRBJ1-1; D is undetermined. CDR3 coding DNA: TGTGCCAGCAGTTACCGAGGGATCGCTGAAGCTTTCTTT. As protein: CASSYRGIAEAFF.